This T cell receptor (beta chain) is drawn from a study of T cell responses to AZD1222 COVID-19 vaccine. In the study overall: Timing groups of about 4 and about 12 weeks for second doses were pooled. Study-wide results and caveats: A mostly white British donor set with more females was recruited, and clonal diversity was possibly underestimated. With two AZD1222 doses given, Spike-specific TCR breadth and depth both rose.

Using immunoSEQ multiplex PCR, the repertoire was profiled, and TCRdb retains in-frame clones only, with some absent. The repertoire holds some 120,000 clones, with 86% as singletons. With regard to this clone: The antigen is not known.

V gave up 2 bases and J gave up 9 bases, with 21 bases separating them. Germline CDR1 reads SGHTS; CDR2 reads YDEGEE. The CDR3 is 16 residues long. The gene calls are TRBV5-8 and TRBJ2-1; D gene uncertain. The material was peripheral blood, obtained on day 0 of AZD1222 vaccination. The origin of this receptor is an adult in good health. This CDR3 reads CASSFGLILGSGEQFF. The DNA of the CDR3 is TGTGCCAGCAGCTTTGGGTTGATTCTTGGGTCGGGTGAGCAGTTCTTC.